The source of this T cell receptor beta chain is a study of CD8 T cells in ankylosing spondylitis. Study observations and caveats: Seemingly distinctive of ankylosing spondylitis blood was a TCR beta motif formed by eight highly homologous variants.

TCRdb called the 5' RACE reads again in MiXCR, with one record for every CDR3 protein. The table has fewer than 450,000 distinct CDR3 sequences, 17% seen once. Germline CDR1 and CDR2: MNHEY and SVGEGT. The V and J ends lost 6 bases and 8 bases, in that order; junction bases with no gene match: 6. This CDR3 is 15 amino acids long. This clonotype was counted a few times. Its specificity is unknown. The TCR comes from a male donor with ankylosing spondylitis. The sample taken for sequencing was blood, either unsorted or a sorted T cell fraction (not recorded which). The V call is TRBV6-2 or TRBV6-3, the J call TRBJ2-1; 14 positions agree with TRBD2. CDR3 in DNA: TGTGCCAGCAGAGACGGGACTAGCGGGAGTGATGAGCAGTTCTTC. Translated, it gives CASRDGTSGSDEQFF.